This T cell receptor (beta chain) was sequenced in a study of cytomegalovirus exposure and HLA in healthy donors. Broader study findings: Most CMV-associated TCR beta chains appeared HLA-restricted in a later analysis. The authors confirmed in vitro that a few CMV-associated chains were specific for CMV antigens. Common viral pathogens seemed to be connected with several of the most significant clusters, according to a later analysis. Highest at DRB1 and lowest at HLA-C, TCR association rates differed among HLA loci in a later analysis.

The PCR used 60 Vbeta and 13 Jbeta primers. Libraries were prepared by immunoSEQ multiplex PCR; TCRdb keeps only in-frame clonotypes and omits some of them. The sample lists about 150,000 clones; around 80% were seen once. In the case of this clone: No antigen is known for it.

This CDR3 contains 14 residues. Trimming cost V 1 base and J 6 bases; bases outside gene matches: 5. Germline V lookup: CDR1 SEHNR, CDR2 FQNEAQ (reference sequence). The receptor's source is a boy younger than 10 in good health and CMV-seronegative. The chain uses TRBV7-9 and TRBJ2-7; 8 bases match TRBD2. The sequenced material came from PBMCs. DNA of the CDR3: TGTGCCAGCAGCTTAGTACTAGCGGCCGGCGAGCAGTACTTC. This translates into CASSLVLAAGEQYF.